Each of the 17 T cell receptor beta chains below was sequenced from the same sample in a study of vaccination effects on CD4 cells after COVID-19 (dated 2022 in TCRdb). Library creation used the immunoSEQ multiplex PCR assay. TCRdb limited this immuneACCESS table to in-frame rearrangements with V and J called. A share of clones is missing; checked studies link under half to unresolved V genes, and the rest is unexplained. The sample table records about 39,000 clones; under 70% of these occur just once. Jointly, the top ten make up 6.5% to 8.5% of the sample. These TCRs are of unknown antigen specificity. After approximately 11 days of culture, CD4+ T cells were isolated with the EasySep CD4+ T cell isolation kit. Two doses of either the BNT162b2 or the mRNA-1273 mRNA SARS-CoV-2 vaccine were administered to participants. This specimen was CD4+ T cells from PBMCs cultured without peptide, taken after COVID-19 vaccination. The receptors here all came from a human donor who received a COVID-19 vaccine.

The chain recombines TRBV27 with TRBJ2-4, with a tentative D call TRBD2 (5 bases). CDR1 is MNHEY, CDR2 SMNVEV, per germline (reference sequence). The V end was cut by 10 bases, the J end by 0 bases, with 13 bases between. The CDR3 contains 14 residues. CDR3 nucleotides: TGTGCCACTTACGGGGAACTAGCCAAAAACATTCAGTACTTC. This encodes CATYGELAKNIQYF.

The chain is built from TRBV4-1 and TRBJ1-1; tentatively, D is TRBD1 (5 bases). This CDR3 spans 20 amino acids. CDR1 is MGHRA and CDR2 is YSYEKL in the germline V gene. The ends were cut back, 3 bases at V and 1 base at J, with 27 bases in the middle. In DNA form, the CDR3 reads TGCGCCAGCAGCCACGACCGGCAGGGTAGTAGTAGGTTGTCGAACACTGAAGCTTTCTTT. Translated, it gives CASSHDRQGSSRLSNTEAFF.

The chain is built from TRBV7-9 and TRBJ2-5, with 8 bases lining up with TRBD2. CDR1 is SEHNR, CDR2 FQNEAQ, per germline (reference sequence). J lost 6 bases, V lost 4 bases, and 7 bases had no gene match. CDR3 length: 14 residues. The CDR3 coding sequence is TGTGCCAGCAGCTCCGGGACTAGTACAAAGACCCAGTACTTC. It is translated as CASSSGTSTKTQYF.

This chain joins TRBV20-1 and TRBJ1-5; D is perhaps TRBD1 (5 bases). The CDR3 has 14 amino acids. V was cut by 3 bases and J by 1 base, with 10 bases left in between. Germline V gene data show CDR1 as DFQATT and CDR2 as SNEGSKA (reference sequence). The CDR3 region is CSASLGGSNQPQHF. Here the CDR3 DNA reads TGCAGTGCTAGTTTGGGGGGGAGCAATCAGCCCCAGCATTTT.

The V and J genes are TRBV19 and TRBJ1-1; D might be TRBD1 (6 bases). Germline V gene sequence: CDR1 LNHDA, CDR2 SQIVND (reference sequence). V shed 0 bases and J shed 3 bases, with 11 bases lying between them. The CDR3 is 15 residues long. CDR3 bases: TGTGCCAGTAGTATAGATGGGGGCTCGGACACTGAAGCTTTCTTT. The encoded protein is CASSIDGGSDTEAFF.

The chain has TRBV18 and TRBJ2-3; 7 nucleotides align to TRBD1. With 3 bases clipped from V and 3 bases from J, the junction kept 3 bases outside the gene matches. Germline CDR1 is KGHSH and CDR2 is LQKENI. The CDR3 covers 14 residues. The CDR3 DNA follows: TGTGCCAGCTCACCGTCACAGGGGACAGATACGCAGTATTTT. Translating gives CASSPSQGTDTQYF.

The V call is TRBV9, the J call TRBJ2-2; the D gene is possibly TRBD1 (6 bases). Trimming pared 3 bases from V and 1 base from J, leaving 10 bases between. The CDR3 contains 15 residues. The germline gives CDR1 SGDLS, CDR2 YYNGEE. The CDR3 loop reads CASSAGHLNTGELFF. For the CDR3, the DNA is TGTGCCAGCAGCGCGGGACACTTGAACACCGGGGAGCTGTTTTTT.

There are a few counts of this clone. DNA of the CDR3: TGTGCCAGCAGCGTTCCGTCGGGAGGCTACACCTTC. It specifies CASSVPSGGYTF. This sequence joins TRBV9 and TRBJ1-2, with unresolved D. The V end lost 2 bases, the J end lost 8 bases, and 10 bases lay between the germline ends. The CDR3 is made up of 12 amino acids. From germline, CDR1 is SGDLS and CDR2 YYNGEE.

This sequence joins TRBV5-4 and TRBJ2-1; D not resolved. The CDR3 sequence is 17 residues long. V was shortened by 1 base and J by 0 bases, with 14 bases between the two germline ends. Per germline, CDR1 SGHNT and CDR2 YYREEE (reference sequence). CDR3 sequence reads: CASSLSPPSSSYNEQFF. The CDR3, as DNA: TGTGCCAGCAGCTTGAGTCCTCCATCTAGCTCCTACAATGAGCAGTTCTTC.

The CDR3 spells CATSDFHGTEAFF. DNA of the CDR3: TGTGCCACCAGTGATTTTCATGGGACTGAAGCTTTCTTT. This chain connects TRBV24-1 to TRBJ1-1; D remains ambiguous. The germline V gene encodes CDR1 KGHDR and CDR2 SFDVKD. This CDR3 spans 13 amino acids. V was clipped by 1 base and J by 5 bases, with 7 bases between them.

This clone was picked up a small number of times. V is TRBV30 and J is TRBJ2-5; 7 nucleotides line up with TRBD2. Germline lookup yields CDR1 GTSNPN and CDR2 SVGIG (reference sequence). After removal of 4 bases from V and 6 bases from J, the junction contained 5 bases not matched to a gene. The CDR3 covers 12 residues. The CDR3, as DNA: TGTGCCTGGACCCCCGGGAGGCAGACCCAGTACTTC. This gives the protein CAWTPGRQTQYF.

V usage is TRBV18 and J usage is TRBJ2-2; tentative D call: TRBD1 (6 bases). V lost 2 bases and J lost 4, with 14 bases in between. There are 16 residues in the CDR3. CDR1 and CDR2 (germline): KGHSH, LQKENI. The CDR3 DNA reads as TGTGCCAGCTCACCAAGGATGGGGACAACCACCGGGGAGCTGTTTTTT. Encoded protein: CASSPRMGTTTGELFF.

This clone came up a few times. The chain carries TRBV21-1 and TRBJ1-5. TRBV21-1 is a recognized pseudogene. The length of the CDR3 is 15 residues. The CDR3 loop is CASIPGHREGQPQHF. In DNA, the CDR3 is TGTGCCAGCATCCCGGGACACCGGGAGGGTCAGCCCCAGCATTTT.

The V call is TRBV24-1, the J call TRBJ1-1; no firm D call. From germline, CDR1 is KGHDR and CDR2 SFDVKD. The CDR3 covers 16 residues. Trimming stripped 4 bases from V and 4 bases from J, with 18 bases between. CDR3 residues: CATSDRNAPRSTEAFF. In DNA, the CDR3 is TGTGCCACCAGTGACCGTAACGCCCCACGATCCACTGAAGCTTTCTTT.

The chain uses TRBV19 and TRBJ1-1, with D perhaps matching TRBD1 (5 bases). Germline lookup yields CDR1 LNHDA and CDR2 SQIVND (reference sequence). This CDR3 has 16 amino acids. The germline V and J ends were trimmed by 3 bases and 1 base, with 15 bases remaining between them. CDR3 DNA: TGTGCCAGTAGTATGGTGGCAGGGTGGGGGAACACTGAAGCTTTCTTT. This codes for CASSMVAGWGNTEAFF.

The chain combines TRBV6-2 or TRBV6-3 with TRBJ1-1, with D unclear. Between the trimmed V and J ends, which lost 2 bases and 2 bases, there was a span of 9 bases. The CDR3 runs 14 residues. Germline V gene sequence: CDR1 MNHEY, CDR2 SVGEGT. The CDR3 region is CASSYRAANTEAFF. CDR3 in DNA: TGTGCCAGCAGTTACAGGGCAGCTAACACTGAAGCTTTCTTT.

V and J are TRBV19 and TRBJ2-7; D tentatively reads TRBD1 or TRBD2 (5 bases each). With 10 bases removed from V and 7 bases from J, the gap between germline ends came to 20 bases. This CDR3 contains 13 residues. Germline loops: CDR1 LNHDA, CDR2 SQIVND (reference sequence). CDR3 DNA sequence: TGTGCCACTCAGTTAGTTGGGGGAAGGGAGCAGTACTTC. As protein: CATQLVGGREQYF.